These 14 T cell receptor beta chains were sequenced from one sample in a study of tumor and adjacent non-tumor tissue in lung cancer (dated by TCRdb to the late 2010s). To prepare the library, multiplex PCR was applied. TCRdb records Illumina HiSeq 2500 as the sequencer. TCRbeta libraries were constructed through three rounds of nested PCR with primers (Table S4) according to protocols modified from ARM-PCR. Clones were called with MiXCR by TCRdb after fastp trimmed the public reads at Q25, and only in-frame beta chains were retained. A single entry per CDR3 protein holds the most common genes and DNA from its merged rows. In all, the sample holds over 40,000 distinct CDR3 sequences, and 74% of those were seen once. Jointly, the top ten make up 20% to 30% of the sample. RNA was isolated from bulk, unsorted tissue, and RNA quality was assessed with a NanoDrop ND-1000 and an Agilent 2100. For the normal lung samples, distant non-tumor tissue was collected more than 3 cm away from the tumor edge.

The sample consisted of distant non-tumor lung tissue. These receptors originate from a woman in her fifties or sixties with non-small cell lung cancer.

This sequence joins TRBV20-1 and TRBJ2-1, with 12 bases aligning to TRBD2. The V gene's germline CDR1 is DFQATT and CDR2 SNEGSKA (reference sequence). The CDR3 consists of 17 residues. Trimming took 7 bases from V and 10 from J; bases not matched to a gene: 20. In nucleotides, the CDR3 is TGCAGTGTCCCTGATGCCGCGAAGACTAGCGGGAGAGGCGAGCAGTTCTTC. Translated: CSVPDAAKTSGRGEQFF.

The sample holds one count of this clonotype. This chain connects TRBV12-3 or TRBV12-4 to TRBJ2-7; possibly TRBD2 for D (8 bases). V shed 7 bases and J shed 10 bases, with 26 bases lying between them. The CDR3 covers 15 residues. CDR3 DNA sequence: TGTGCCAGCAATATACAGGGGACTAGGAGAATCGAACAGTACTTC. Translation gives CASNIQGTRRIEQYF.

This clonotype has just a few counts. Since a much larger clone is just one base distant, this may be a read error. Without the conserved terminal phenylalanine or tryptophan, this CDR3 likely stems from a read error. The chain has TRBV14 and TRBJ2-5, with unresolved D. The CDR3 length is 13 residues. The germline V gene has CDR1 SGHDN and CDR2 FVKESK. Deletions cut 1 base from V and 7 bases from J, with 10 bases between. The CDR3 is CASSQGLLGTQYL. As DNA, the CDR3 is TGTGCCAGCAGCCAAGGGCTTCTGGGGACCCAGTACCTC.

On this clonotype: One junction end disagrees with the germline gene, perhaps due to a read error. The chain joins TRBV6-1 to TRBJ2-3, with a possible D match to TRBD2 (6 bases). This CDR3 comprises 14 residues. Germline CDR1 and CDR2: MNHNS and SASEGT. The CDR3 is CVSSVWEGTDTQYF. CDR3 bases: TGTGTCAGCAGTGTATGGGAGGGCACAGATACGCAGTATTTT.

Remarks on this clonotype: The junction departs from germline at one end; a sequencing error may be responsible. The V and J genes are TRBV6-2 or TRBV6-3 and TRBJ2-7, with 8 nucleotides matching TRBD1. CDR1 MNHEY and CDR2 SVGEGT come from the germline V gene. CDR3 size: 12 residues. As DNA, the CDR3 is TGTTCCAGCAGGGACAGGTCCAGCGAACAGTACTTC. It codes for CSSRDRSSEQYF.

This chain joins TRBV11-2 and TRBJ1-6, with 9 bases identical to TRBD1. Germline assignment: CDR1 SGHAT and CDR2 FQNNGV. This CDR3 is 17 amino acids long. The V gene end was trimmed by 10 bases and the J gene end by 10 bases; junction bases not matched to a gene: 20. The CDR3 region has the DNA TGTGCCATCGCAGACTTTGCGAACAGGGGGCCGAGCTCACCCCTCCACTTT. Translating gives CAIADFANRGPSSPLHF.

The chain employs TRBV28 and TRBJ1-5, with 10 bases matching TRBD1. Trimming at V came to 4 bases and at J to 4 bases, leaving 4 bases not matched to a gene. The length of the CDR3 is 15 residues. The germline CDR1 and CDR2 sequences are MDHEN and SYDVKM. The CDR3 reads CASSSGQGRNQPQHF. CDR3 nucleotides: TGTGCCAGCAGTTCGGGACAGGGGAGAAATCAGCCCCAGCATTTT.

V usage is TRBV11-3 and J usage is TRBJ1-4; D unresolved. V gave up 6 bases and J gave up 0 bases, with 17 bases separating them. This CDR3 comprises 17 residues. The germline V gene has CDR1 SGHNT and CDR2 YENEEA. This chain's CDR3 is CASSIESRDATNEKLFF. In nucleotides, the CDR3 is TGTGCCAGCAGTATTGAGAGCCGAGATGCAACTAATGAAAAACTGTTTTTT.

This chain joins TRBV25-1 and TRBJ2-5; either TRBD1 or TRBD2 may supply D (6 bases each). The CDR3 loop spans 14 amino acids. Germline-derived CDR1 and CDR2 are MGHDK and SYGVNS. V lost 4 bases and J 9 bases, leaving 18 bases between the germline ends. Written as DNA, the CDR3 is TGTGCCAGCAGTGTGACCGGGGGCCGCCCGGCCCAGTACTTC. It specifies CASSVTGGRPAQYF.

The table lists this clonotype with a count of one. V gene TRBV28 combines with J gene TRBJ2-4, with 8 bases that match TRBD1. The V gene's germline CDR1 is MDHEN and CDR2 SYDVKM. The CDR3 contains 17 residues. V dropped 5 bases and J dropped 12; count of bases not matched to a gene: 21. The chain's CDR3 is CASSSPQGGLGISTQYF. CDR3 bases: TGTGCCAGCAGTAGCCCACAGGGGGGACTCGGCATAAGCACTCAGTACTTC.

This clonotype is classed as medium-sized. This rearrangement joins TRBV11-2 to TRBJ1-1, with no clear D. This CDR3 is built from 15 residues. Germline assignment: CDR1 SGHAT and CDR2 FQNNGV. Deletions cut 0 bases from V and 3 bases from J, with 11 bases between. The CDR3 loop is CASSLDPGVYTEAFF. CDR3 DNA: TGTGCCAGCAGCTTAGATCCTGGCGTGTACACTGAAGCTTTCTTT.

A word on this clonotype: One end of the junction varies from germline; a read error may be responsible. V gene TRBV12-3 or TRBV12-4 combines with J gene TRBJ2-4, with 8 bases matching TRBD1. The CDR3 is 16 residues long. The CDR3 DNA sequence: TGTGTCAGCAGTTTTGGGGGACAGGTAGCCAAAAAAATTCAGTACTTC. Its translation: CVSSFGGQVAKKIQYF.

Of note for this clonotype: The junction does not match germline at one end; this may be a read error. The CDR3 sequence: CARSLNRGVYTEAFF. CDR3 coding DNA: TGTGCCAGAAGCTTAAATCGTGGCGTGTACACTGAAGCTTTCTTT. The chain is built from TRBV11-2 and TRBJ1-1; D unclear. The CDR3 sequence is 15 residues long. The germline gives CDR1 SGHAT, CDR2 FQNNGV.

This clonotype appeared a single time. Without the conserved terminal phenylalanine or tryptophan, this CDR3 likely stems from a read error. The chain couples TRBV6-1 to TRBJ2-7; 9 bases are a match to TRBD1. This CDR3 has 14 residues. Germline V gene data show CDR1 as MNHNS and CDR2 as SASEGT. The CDR3 nucleotides are TGCGCTAGCAGTGGGCAGGACAGGGGACCCGAGCAGTACTAC. It specifies CASSGQDRGPEQYY.